This record concerns one TCR beta chain sequence. This clonotype was recorded many times. Its antigen remains undetermined. Base quality data are lacking; no much larger clone is found one base away. The V end gives up 0 bases and the J end 0 bases, leaving 1 base in the junction not matched to a gene. The germline V gene gives CDR1 as SGHRS and CDR2 as YFSETQ. The CDR3, from cysteine to phenylalanine, totals 16 residues. Only CDR3 DNA is held: 48 bases, read in frame from base 1. This entry comes from a study of neurological immune-mediated disorders (dated by TCRdb to between 2019 and 2020). Notes on the research overall: Peripheral blood TCR-beta repertoires from patients with HTLV-I-associated myelopathy (HAM/TSP), patients with multiple sclerosis, and healthy controls were compared in the study using UMI-based sequencing. The 95 to 120 TCR-beta libraries covered PBMC samples along with longitudinal samples, technical triplicates, and paired sorted CD4+ and CD8+ T-cell subsets. Longitudinal HAM/TSP and healthy donors were sampled at 3 time-points each (about 3-45 month intervals). The cohort included approximately 68 subjects: around 15 with HAM/TSP, some 34 with multiple sclerosis, and approximately 20 healthy controls.

The time point tag for this specimen amounts to: longitudinal time-point 2. Blood bank volunteers in Maryland, USA served as the healthy controls. Unsorted PBMC libraries were generated from 2 million PBMCs stored in RNAlater at -80 °C until RNA extraction. Peripheral blood underwent Ficoll-Hypaque density gradient centrifugation to isolate PBMCs, which were then cryopreserved in liquid nitrogen. Summary of the overall study and its limitations: TCR clonal expansion was highest in HAM/TSP patients and lowest in MS patients, with MS patients falling below even healthy controls. Across subjects, expanded clones never shared an identical CDR3 amino acid sequence, which suggests that the TCR-beta repertoires in every group were private.

cDNA was synthesized by template-switch 5'RACE using a primer with a 10-nucleotide random unique molecular identifier that tagged each TCR transcript. Every sequencing run yielded over 170 million TCR-beta sequences covering 15-18 subjects. The RNeasy kit was used to extract total RNA. TCR-beta VDJ regions were amplified with primers for the TCR constant region and the 5'RACE anchor, using the KAPA Real-time Library Amplification kit. A first PCR added sample indexes and Illumina adaptors, after which a second PCR increased the library yield. The roughly 650 bp TCR product was size-selected on a 2% E-gel SizeSelection system after Ampure bead purification. Library quality was checked on a Bioanalyzer, concentration was measured with Qubit, and libraries were quantified with the Kapa Library Quantification kit before pooling. An Illumina HiSeq 2500 was used to sequence the libraries paired-end at 2 x 150 bp. To increase sequence diversity, roughly 24-32% phiX was spiked into each library pool. Turning to the authors' computational methods: The UMI-based MiGEC pipeline processed quality-filtered reads and removed over 80% of raw TCR sequences during error correction. VDJ genes were aligned to IMGT germline references, and each clonotype was defined by a unique CDR3 amino acid sequence together with V-J genes. VDJtools evaluated clonal expansion, Shannon diversity and CDR3 relatedness (CalcPairwiseDistances, ClusterSamples); CLCbio workbench built phylogenetic trees. Clones with at least 8 unique UMIs were defined as expanded, with this threshold being based on coefficient-of-variation modelling across technical triplicates. The public reads were quality trimmed at Q25 with fastp and then assembled into clones with MiXCR by TCRdb, keeping productive beta chains. Duplicate CDR3 protein sequences are folded into a single record with the most common DNA and genes. For this entry, the V and J calls and clone size follow TCRdb and not the study's own pipeline. This sample holds about 60,000 distinct CDR3 sequences; 8.5% to 10% were observed only once. The ten largest clonotypes hold 9.5% to 15% of the sample.

The clonotype originates from a man between 25 and 39 years old in good health. Sequencing was done on a sample of PBMCs. In this chain, TRBV5-1 is recombined with TRBJ1-1, with TRBD1 matching 11 junction bases. The DNA sequence is TGCGCCAGCAGCTTGGGGACAGGGGGCATGAACACTGAAGCTTTCTTT. This sequence encodes CASSLGTGGMNTEAFF.